These 26 T cell receptor beta chains came from one sample sequenced in a study of CD8+ T cells in alopecia areata. As to treatment: oral pan-JAK inhibitor, 5-10 mg twice daily. The sequencing template was cDNA reverse transcribed from extracted RNA. The data were produced by immunoSEQ multiplex PCR, yet TCRdb's version contains in-frame clones alone and is incomplete. The data hold about 270,000 clones, with roughly 60% observed a single time. The material sequenced was CD4+ T cells sorted from blood, taken around week 52, from a patient treated with tofacitinib. The receptors come from a human donor with alopecia areata.

V gene TRBV29-1 combines with J gene TRBJ2-5, with D unclear. The CDR3 runs 10 residues. Germline V gives CDR1 SQVTM, CDR2 ANQGSEA. V shed 1 base and J shed 5 bases, with 2 bases lying between them. CDR3 in DNA: TGCAGCGTTGAAGGGGAGACCCAGTACTTC. Encoded protein: CSVEGETQYF.

CDR3: CACQNTGELFF. The CDR3 coding sequence is TGTGCCTGTCAGAACACCGGGGAGCTGTTTTTT. The chain links TRBV30 to TRBJ2-2; D uncertain. CDR3 length: 11 residues. The germline gives CDR1 GTSNPN, CDR2 SVGIG (reference sequence). V lost 6 bases and J lost 1, with 3 bases in between.

The V gene is TRBV5-1, the J gene TRBJ2-7, with 7 bases matching TRBD1. The CDR3 covers 13 residues. The trim removed 2 bases at V and 3 bases at J, leaving 2 bases unmatched. CDR1 and CDR2 from the germline V gene are SGHRS and YFSETQ. The CDR3 DNA is TGCGCCAGCAGCTTTGGGACAGACTACGAGCAGTACTTC. Its translation: CASSFGTDYEQYF. The entire variable domain, with the rest obtained from reference TRBV5-1 and TRBJ2-7, is as follows: KAGVTQTPRYLIKTRGQQVTLSCSPISGHRSVSWYQQTPGQGLQFLFEYFSETQRNKGNFPGRFSGRQFSNSRSEMNVSTLELGDSALYLCASSFGTDYEQYFGPGTRLTVT.

This clone was seen at least ten times. The V call is TRBV25-1, the J call TRBJ1-1; D ambiguous. Germline-derived CDR1 and CDR2 are MGHDK and SYGVNS. This CDR3 has 15 residues. V was trimmed by 2 bases and J by 1 base, leaving 11 bases between them. CDR3 nucleotide sequence: TGTGCCAGCAGTGAAATTTCCGATTGGAACACTGAAGCTTTCTTT. It codes for CASSEISDWNTEAFF.

The chain combines TRBV2 with TRBJ2-2; a possible D gene is TRBD1 (5 bases). The CDR3 extends over 14 amino acids. The V end lost 6 bases, the J end lost 4 bases, and 12 bases lay between the germline ends. Germline CDR1 reads SNHLY; CDR2 reads FYNNEI. The CDR3 DNA reads as TGTGCCAGCAGGACGCAGGGCCTCACCGGGGAGCTGTTTTTT. Its protein is CASRTQGLTGELFF.

CDR3 in amino acids: CAWSNSGDTIEAFF. As DNA, the CDR3 is TGTGCCTGGAGTAACAGTGGGGATACTATTGAAGCTTTCTTT. The rearrangement links TRBV30 to TRBJ1-1; no definite D call. Per germline, CDR1 GTSNPN and CDR2 SVGIG (reference sequence). This CDR3 contains 14 residues. V was clipped by 2 bases and J by 7 bases, with 17 bases between them.

The chain carries TRBV30 and TRBJ1-6; 10 bases are a match to TRBD1. Germline loops: CDR1 GTSNPN, CDR2 SVGIG (reference sequence). This CDR3 is 14 amino acids long. V was pared by 3 bases and J by 7 bases, with 3 bases of the junction left unmatched. The CDR3 region is CAWSEGQGNSPLHF. CDR3 DNA: TGTGCCTGGAGCGAGGGACAGGGGAATTCACCCCTCCACTTT.

The chain employs TRBV10-2 and TRBJ1-3, with D possibly being TRBD1 (6 bases). Per germline, CDR1 WSHSY and CDR2 SAAADI. V was pared by 6 bases and J by 2 bases, with 14 bases between. This CDR3 comprises 15 residues. The CDR3 protein is CASSDLGTTGNTIYF. CDR3 DNA: TGCGCCAGCAGCGACCTTGGGACAACTGGAAACACCATATATTTT.

This clone was picked up one time. The rearrangement links TRBV30 to TRBJ2-7; 9 nucleotides match TRBD2. CDR3 length: 14 amino acids. J was trimmed by 4 bases and V by 0 bases; bases with no gene match: 4. CDR1 is GTSNPN and CDR2 is SVGIG in the germline V gene (reference sequence). As DNA, the CDR3 is TGTGCCTGGAGTGTAATTAGCGGGAGTTACGAGCAGTACTTC. Residues: CAWSVISGSYEQYF.

The rearrangement links TRBV6-1 to TRBJ2-1, with a tentative D call TRBD2 (6 bases). This CDR3 comprises 15 residues. V shed 6 bases and J shed 5 bases, with 17 bases lying between them. CDR1 MNHNS and CDR2 SASEGT come from the germline V gene. DNA for the CDR3: TGTGCCAGCAGAAAGGGTTACTTAGCGGACAATGAGCAGTTCTTC. It is translated as CASRKGYLADNEQFF.

The chain joins TRBV15 to TRBJ1-5; D not resolved. Germline CDR1 and CDR2: LNHNV and YYDKDF (reference sequence). This CDR3 region has 12 residues. V lost 3 bases and J lost 6, with 6 bases in between. The CDR3, as DNA: TGTGCCACCAGCAGGGCGGCTCAGCCCCAGCATTTT. Translation gives CATSRAAQPQHF.

The rearrangement joins TRBV9 to TRBJ2-3; TRBD1 might be the D (6 bases). V was trimmed by 4 bases and J by 1 base, leaving 10 bases between them. CDR1 is SGDLS, CDR2 YYNGEE, per germline. The CDR3 is 14 amino acids. In DNA form, the CDR3 reads TGTGCCAGCAGCCCCTCAGGGGGCACAGATACGCAGTATTTT. This encodes CASSPSGGTDTQYF.

This chain connects TRBV6-6 to TRBJ1-1; no clear D. The CDR3 runs to 13 residues. Germline loops: CDR1 MNHNY, CDR2 SVGAGI (reference sequence). The ends were cut back, 5 bases at V and 3 bases at J, with 10 bases in the middle. CDR3 region: CASSKETYTEAFF. In DNA, the CDR3 is TGTGCCAGCAGTAAAGAGACGTACACTGAAGCTTTCTTT.

The V and J genes are TRBV7-2 and TRBJ2-5; perhaps D is TRBD1 or TRBD2 (5 bases each). This CDR3 has 15 amino acids. V dropped 5 bases and J dropped 5 bases, with 18 bases sitting between them. CDR1 is SGHTA, CDR2 FQGNSA, per germline. The CDR3 bases are TGTGCCAGCAGCCCCGGGACCGGCTGGGGGGAGACCCAGTACTTC. As protein: CASSPGTGWGETQYF.

The CDR3 reads CASSLTGVGNTEAFF. CDR3 nucleotides: TGCGCCAGCAGCTTGACGGGGGTTGGTAACACTGAAGCTTTCTTT. The genes are TRBV5-1 and TRBJ1-1, with a possible D match to TRBD1 (5 bases). Trimming shortened V by 1 base and J by 2 bases, and 12 bases separated the two germline ends. Germline V gene data show CDR1 as SGHRS and CDR2 as YFSETQ. This CDR3 region has 15 residues.

This rearrangement joins TRBV5-6 to TRBJ2-5; D could derive from TRBD1 or TRBD2 (5 bases each). The V gene's germline CDR1 is SGHDT and CDR2 YYEEEE. The CDR3 runs 15 residues. V shed 4 bases and J shed 7 bases, with 20 bases lying between them. The CDR3, as DNA: TGTGCCAGCAGCCCCCCGGGACCCCAGGAAGGGACCCAGTACTTC. Encoded protein: CASSPPGPQEGTQYF.

This CDR3 is CASSLGGTGVPEQYF. The CDR3 DNA is TGTGCCAGCAGCTTAGGTGGGACAGGGGTGCCCGAGCAGTACTTC. The chain has TRBV7-2 and TRBJ2-7; 10 bases fit TRBD1. Germline loops: CDR1 SGHTA, CDR2 FQGNSA. The CDR3 spans 15 residues. J lost 6 bases, V lost 1 base, and 6 bases had no gene match.

This clone was counted between two and nine times. The V and J genes are TRBV30 and TRBJ2-5, with D tentatively TRBD2 (5 bases). The CDR3 has 16 residues. V lost 0 bases and J 4 bases, leaving 18 bases between the germline ends. Germline loops: CDR1 GTSNPN, CDR2 SVGIG (reference sequence). CDR3: CAWSVEPTRDGETQYF. CDR3 DNA: TGTGCCTGGAGTGTCGAGCCTACTAGAGATGGAGAGACCCAGTACTTC.

The chain joins TRBV7-2 to TRBJ2-6; unclear D gene. The CDR3 consists of 15 residues. The germline V and J ends were trimmed by 3 bases and 0 bases, with 6 bases remaining between them. CDR1 SGHTA and CDR2 FQGNSA come from the germline V gene. CDR3 loop: CASSLAVSGANVLTF. The CDR3 DNA follows: TGTGCCAGCAGCTTGGCAGTCTCTGGGGCCAACGTCCTGACTTTC.

V usage is TRBV29-1 and J usage is TRBJ2-3; weak D call: TRBD2 (6 bases). The CDR3 consists of 12 residues. V lost 7 bases and J lost 6, with 14 bases in between. Germline loops: CDR1 SQVTM, CDR2 ANQGSEA. CDR3 region: CSAVSGRDTQYF. CDR3 DNA: TGCAGCGCCGTTTCTGGGAGGGATACGCAGTATTTT.

The chain combines TRBV5-1 with TRBJ1-1; D is ambiguous. CDR1 and CDR2 (germline): SGHRS, YFSETQ. This CDR3 is built from 14 residues. V was clipped by 4 bases and J by 4 bases, with 14 bases between them. CDR3 bases: TGCGCCAGCAGCGACTCTATAGGAGGCACTGAAGCTTTCTTT. The encoded protein is CASSDSIGGTEAFF. Full variable domain (outside the CDR3, taken from reference TRBV5-1 and TRBJ1-1): KAGVTQTPRYLIKTRGQQVTLSCSPISGHRSVSWYQQTPGQGLQFLFEYFSETQRNKGNFPGRFSGRQFSNSRSEMNVSTLELGDSALYLCASSDSIGGTEAFFGQGTRLTVV.

A word on this clone: Other nucleotide sequences in the sample specify the same CDR3. This rearrangement joins TRBV30 to TRBJ2-5; D is uncertain. Germline V lookup: CDR1 GTSNPN, CDR2 SVGIG (reference sequence). The CDR3 runs 11 residues. With 0 bases removed from V and 5 bases from J, the gap between germline ends came to 4 bases. This chain's CDR3 is CAWSVLETQYF. The CDR3 coding sequence is TGTGCCTGGAGTGTTCTGGAGACCCAGTACTTC.

The J gene is TRBJ1-1, the V gene TRBV27, with D maybe TRBD1 (6 bases). CDR3 length: 14 amino acids. CDR1 is MNHEY and CDR2 is SMNVEV in the germline V gene (reference sequence). V lost 5 bases and J lost 5, with 15 bases in between. CDR3 DNA: TGTGCCAGCAGTCCCGGGGGCTATAGGACTGAAGCTTTCTTT. Translating gives CASSPGGYRTEAFF.

V usage is TRBV7-2 and J usage is TRBJ1-2; TRBD1 aligns across 10 bases. The CDR3 extends over 15 amino acids. The germline V gene has CDR1 SGHTA and CDR2 FQGNSA. Unmatched junction bases numbered 6, after V lost 0 bases and J lost 8 bases. CDR3 sequence: CASSLARDRGRGYTF. CDR3 DNA sequence: TGTGCCAGCAGCTTAGCTAGGGACAGGGGCAGAGGCTACACCTTC.

This chain uses TRBV25-1 with TRBJ2-4, with TRBD1 matching over 8 bases. The CDR3 loop spans 15 amino acids. Germline V gene sequence: CDR1 MGHDK, CDR2 SYGVNS. V lost 3 bases to trimming and J lost 5 bases; unmatched junction nucleotides: 6. The chain's CDR3 is CASSDPGQAENIQYF. The CDR3 DNA follows: TGTGCCAGCAGTGACCCGGGACAGGCGGAAAACATTCAGTACTTC.

V is TRBV30 and J is TRBJ1-2; TRBD1 is a possible D gene (5 bases). The CDR3 has 10 residues. In germline, CDR1 is GTSNPN, CDR2 SVGIG (reference sequence). V shed 6 bases and J shed 8 bases, with 10 bases lying between them. The CDR3 reads CACLGDGYTF. CDR3 DNA sequence: TGTGCCTGTCTGGGGGACGGCTACACCTTC. The whole variable domain, filled in from reference TRBV30 and TRBJ1-2, reads SQTIHQWPATLVQPVGSPLSLECTVEGTSNPNLYWYRQAAGRGLQLLFYSVGIGQISSEVPQNLSASRPQDRQFILSSKKLLLSDSGFYLCACLGDGYTFGSGTRLTVV.